This record concerns one T cell receptor (beta chain) sequence. Germline V gene data show CDR1 as SGHRS and CDR2 as YFSETQ. CDR3 length: 13 residues. V gave up 2 bases and J gave up 1 base, with 5 bases separating them. Generated by immunoSEQ multiplex PCR, the TCRdb table keeps only in-frame clones and is missing some. In the table there are over 110,000 clones, roughly 84% of which are singletons. This sample is drawn from a study of blood T cell repertoires in COVID-19. V usage is TRBV5-1 and J usage is TRBJ2-3; D remains ambiguous. Material: peripheral blood. The receptor was derived from a man aged 60-69 years with active or convalescent COVID-19. This CDR3 reads CASSLTGTDTQYF. CDR3 bases: TGCGCCAGCAGCTTAACAGGCACAGATACGCAGTATTTT.